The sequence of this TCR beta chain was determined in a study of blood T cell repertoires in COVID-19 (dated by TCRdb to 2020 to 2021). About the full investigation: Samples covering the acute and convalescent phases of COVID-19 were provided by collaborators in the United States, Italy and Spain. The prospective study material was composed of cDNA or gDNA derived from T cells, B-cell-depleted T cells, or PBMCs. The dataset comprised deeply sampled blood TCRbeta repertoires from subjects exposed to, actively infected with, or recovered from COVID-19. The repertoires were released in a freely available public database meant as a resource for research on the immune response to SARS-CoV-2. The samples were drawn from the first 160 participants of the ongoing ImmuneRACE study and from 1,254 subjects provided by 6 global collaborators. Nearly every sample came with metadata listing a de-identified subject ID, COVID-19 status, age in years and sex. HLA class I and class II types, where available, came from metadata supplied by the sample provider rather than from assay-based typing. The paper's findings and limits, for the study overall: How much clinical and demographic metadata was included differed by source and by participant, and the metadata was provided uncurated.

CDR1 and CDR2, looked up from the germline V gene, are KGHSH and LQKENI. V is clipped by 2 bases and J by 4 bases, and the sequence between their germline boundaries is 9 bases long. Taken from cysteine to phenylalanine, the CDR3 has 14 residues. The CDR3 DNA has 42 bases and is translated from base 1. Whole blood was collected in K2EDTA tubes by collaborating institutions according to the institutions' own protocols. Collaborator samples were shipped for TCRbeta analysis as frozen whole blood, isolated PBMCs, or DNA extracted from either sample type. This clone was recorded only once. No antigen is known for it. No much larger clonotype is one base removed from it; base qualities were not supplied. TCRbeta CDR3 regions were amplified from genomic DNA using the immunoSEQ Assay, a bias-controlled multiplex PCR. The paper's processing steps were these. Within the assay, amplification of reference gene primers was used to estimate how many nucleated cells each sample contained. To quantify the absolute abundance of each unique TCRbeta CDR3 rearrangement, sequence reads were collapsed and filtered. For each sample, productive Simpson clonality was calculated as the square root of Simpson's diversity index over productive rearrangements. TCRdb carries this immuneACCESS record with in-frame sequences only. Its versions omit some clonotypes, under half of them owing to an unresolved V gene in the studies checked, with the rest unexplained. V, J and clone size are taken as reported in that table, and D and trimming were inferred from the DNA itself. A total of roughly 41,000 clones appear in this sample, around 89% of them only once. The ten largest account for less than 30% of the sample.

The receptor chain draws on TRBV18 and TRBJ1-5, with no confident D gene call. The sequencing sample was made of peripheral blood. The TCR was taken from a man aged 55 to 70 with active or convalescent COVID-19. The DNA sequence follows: TGTGCCAGCTCACCAGAGACAACTAATCAGCCCCAGCATTTT. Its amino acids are CASSPETTNQPQHF.